The 9 T cell receptor beta chains listed next were all sequenced from one sample in a study of blood T cell repertoires in COVID-19. The table came from immunoSEQ multiplex PCR; TCRdb's copy has only in-frame clones and leaves some out. The repertoire consists of about 36,000 clones, with around 73% occurring once and the leading ten covering approximately 15%. Sequenced sample: peripheral blood. The origin of the receptors is a man between 65 and 80 years old with acute or convalescent COVID-19.

The chain combines TRBV12-3 or TRBV12-4 with TRBJ2-1; TRBD2 matches 10 bases. The CDR3 is made up of 13 amino acids. The J segment lost 10 bases and the V segment lost 6 bases, leaving 6 bases of the junction unmatched. The CDR3 region is CASRDGLAEEQFF. CDR3 in DNA: TGTGCCAGCAGGGATGGACTAGCGGAAGAGCAGTTCTTC.

The chain has TRBV3-1 (or the pseudogene TRBV3-2) and TRBJ1-1; 8 nucleotides match TRBD1. CDR3 length: 15 amino acids. Looked up from germline, CDR1 is LGHDT and CDR2 is YNNKEL (reference sequence). V shed 1 base, J shed 8 bases, and the junction held 9 bases outside the gene matches. CDR3: CASSQGVVRGQEAFF. The CDR3 DNA reads TGTGCCAGCAGCCAAGGAGTCGTCAGGGGGCAGGAAGCTTTCTTT.

In this sample, this clone turned up a few times. J is TRBJ1-4 and V is TRBV28; D is perhaps TRBD1 (5 bases). Germline CDR1 and CDR2: MDHEN and SYDVKM. The V end lost 6 bases, the J end lost 0 bases, and 14 bases lay between the germline ends. There are 16 residues in the CDR3. CDR3 region: CASSLGQLATNEKLFF. For the CDR3, the DNA is TGTGCCAGCAGCCTTGGACAACTTGCAACTAATGAAAAACTGTTTTTT. The full variable domain, completed using reference TRBV28 and TRBJ1-4, is DVKVTQSSRYLVKRTGEKVFLECVQDMDHENMFWYRQDPGLGLRLIYFSYDVKMKEKGDIPEGYSVSREKKERFSLILESASTNQTSMYLCASSLGQLATNEKLFFGSGTQLSVL.

This chain joins TRBV7-9 and TRBJ2-1, with 9 bases fitting TRBD2. The germline CDR1 and CDR2 sequences are SEHNR and FQNEAQ (reference sequence). With 1 base clipped from V and 3 bases from J, the junction kept 4 bases outside the gene matches. The CDR3 is made up of 16 amino acids. The CDR3 DNA follows: TGTGCCAGCAGCTTAGACGCGGGGGGGATCTACAATGAGCAGTTCTTC. Protein sequence: CASSLDAGGIYNEQFF.

The V call is TRBV30, the J call TRBJ2-2; a possible D gene is TRBD2 (6 bases). The germline V and J ends were trimmed by 2 bases and 4 bases, with 8 bases remaining between them. The germline CDR1 and CDR2 sequences are GTSNPN and SVGIG (reference sequence). The CDR3 sequence is 13 residues long. CDR3 nucleotide sequence: TGTGCCTGGAGTTTGGGGGGCACCGGGGAGCTGTTTTTT. Translated, it gives CAWSLGGTGELFF.

The chain couples TRBV21-1 to TRBJ2-1; TRBD2 is the table's D call and was not checked against the DNA. TRBV21-1 corresponds to a pseudogene. The CDR3 contains 15 residues. For the CDR3, the DNA is TGTGCCAGCAGCAATGGACTAGCGGGAGATAATGAGCAGTTCTTC. Residues: CASSNGLAGDNEQFF.

The chain is built from TRBV19 and TRBJ2-1, with 8 bases lining up with TRBD2. Germline CDR1 LNHDA, CDR2 SQIVND (reference sequence). The CDR3 is 15 amino acids. The V segment lost 2 bases and the J segment 3 bases; nucleotides outside the gene matches: 3. The CDR3 loop is CASSIKAGGYNEQFF. The CDR3 DNA reads as TGTGCCAGTAGTATAAAGGCGGGGGGCTACAATGAGCAGTTCTTC.

V and J are TRBV6-5 and TRBJ2-7; 10 positions agree with TRBD2. This CDR3 spans 14 amino acids. In germline, CDR1 is MNHEY, CDR2 SVGAGI. After removal of 4 bases from V and 2 bases from J, the junction contained 2 bases not matched to a gene. In DNA form, the CDR3 reads TGTGCCAGCAGTTTTAGCGGGGGGCCCTACGAGCAGTACTTC. It codes for CASSFSGGPYEQYF.

To note about this clone: A read error may account for a junction end that differs from germline. The chain links TRBV12-3 or TRBV12-4 to TRBJ2-5; a weak D match, TRBD2 (6 bases). The CDR3 extends over 13 amino acids. CDR3 sequence (DNA): TGTGTCAGCAGTTTCGGCGGGGAAAAGACCCAGTACTTC. It is translated as CVSSFGGEKTQYF.